The following is a TCR beta chain sequence with its context. Trimming shortened V by 0 bases and J by 4 bases, and 18 bases separated the two germline ends. The CDR3 runs to 17 residues. Germline V gives CDR1 MGHDK, CDR2 SYGVNS. This sample was taken from a study of T cell changes during pregnancy in multiple sclerosis. Measured with immunoSEQ multiplex PCR; TCRdb has only the in-frame clones, and not every one. Among some 32,000 clones, approximately 90% were seen once, and the ten largest hold about 4.5%. This chain links TRBV25-1 with TRBJ2-5, with D maybe TRBD2 (5 bases). This TCR came from a female donor with multiple sclerosis, enrolled in a pregnancy study. The input for sequencing was CD8+ T cells from peripheral blood mononuclear cells, taken in the second trimester of pregnancy. The CDR3 region has the DNA TGTGCCAGCAGTGAATATCGGGATGCTCACCCTGGAGAGACCCAGTACTTC. Translated: CASSEYRDAHPGETQYF.